This TCR beta chain was identified during a study of T-cell memory formation after mild COVID-19. Each CDR3 protein is one row after TCRdb ran MiXCR on the 5' RACE reads. The profile shows under 300,000 distinct CDR3 sequences, approximately 8.4% of them singletons. The CDR3 is made up of 14 amino acids. CDR1 and CDR2 (germline): MNHEY, SVGAGI. V was trimmed by 0 bases and J by 5 bases, leaving 10 bases between them. This clonotype was counted between two and nine times. Sequenced material: PBMCs or a T cell subset sorted from them (not recorded which). This sequence joins TRBV6-5 and TRBJ1-1, with D possibly being TRBD1 (6 bases). This receptor was identified in a man between 18 and 35 years old who had mild COVID-19 (a few samples of this study predate the infection). Cell type and time point are not known. CDR3 in DNA: TGTGCCAGCAGTTACTCGGGGCAGGGGACTGAAGCTTTCTTT. Translating gives CASSYSGQGTEAFF.